The entry that follows covers one TCR beta chain sequence. Its antigen is unidentified. It was with 60 Vbeta and 13 Jbeta primers that the PCR ran. Method: immunoSEQ multiplex PCR; TCRdb's copy keeps in-frame clones and lacks some. The sample includes some 180,000 clones, less than 90% seen only once; the top ten take approximately 1.3%. These data originate in a study of cytomegalovirus exposure and HLA in healthy donors. The wider study: Of roughly 400 genotyped donors, around 84% clustered with self-reported Caucasian donors. Study-wide results and caveats: Common viral pathogens seemed, in a later analysis, to connect with several of the most significant clusters.

Germline CDR1 reads MNHEY; CDR2 reads SVGAGI. V lost 0 bases, J lost 8 bases, and 10 bases lay in between. The CDR3 has 13 residues. Material: PBMCs. The receptor comes from a girl under 18 in good health and CMV-seropositive. The chain employs TRBV6-5 and TRBJ1-2, with D unresolved. CDR3 in amino acids: CASSYSRERGYTF. The CDR3 nucleotides read TGTGCCAGCAGTTACTCCCGGGAAAGAGGCTACACCTTC.